A selection of T cell receptor beta chains follows, all from one sample in a study of cytomegalovirus exposure and HLA in healthy donors. Using immunoSEQ multiplex PCR, the repertoire was profiled, and TCRdb retains in-frame clones only, with some absent. The sample includes around 70,000 clones, approximately 67% of them seen just once. Sequencing was done on a sample of PBMCs. The receptors originated from a young man in good health and CMV-seronegative. Both conserved end residues are part of each CDR3. A D gene is named only where the DNA matches it firmly. Expanded clones get a size class; other rows say once, few or many, or leave the size out.

j_call: TRBJ1-4
clone_size: -
v_call: TRBV30
d_call: TRBD1
cdr3_nt: TGTGCCTGGAGATCACAGGGGGCGCGGGGTGAAAAACTGTTTTTT
cdr3_aa: CAWRSQGARGEKLFF

j_call: TRBJ2-7
clone_size: few
v_call: TRBV11-2
d_call: TRBD2
cdr3_nt: TGTGCCAGCAGCTTAATAGCGGGGGGGTCGGACGAGCAGTACTTC
cdr3_aa: CASSLIAGGSDEQYF

j_call: TRBJ1-1
clone_size: -
v_call: TRBV14
d_call: -
cdr3_nt: TGTGCCAGCAGCAGGGGGTCCAACACTGAAGCTTTCTTT
cdr3_aa: CASSRGSNTEAFF

j_call: TRBJ2-5
clone_size: -
v_call: TRBV10-3
d_call: TRBD1
cdr3_nt: TGTGCCATCAGTGAGATTTCAGGACAGGGAAGAGAGACCCAGTACTTC
cdr3_aa: CAISEISGQGRETQYF

j_call: TRBJ2-1
clone_size: -
v_call: TRBV7-3
d_call: -
cdr3_nt: TGTGCCAGCAGCTTAAGCGGTATAGTCGATGAGCAGTTCTTC
cdr3_aa: CASSLSGIVDEQFF

j_call: TRBJ1-2
clone_size: once
v_call: TRBV6-5
d_call: -
cdr3_nt: TGTGCCAGCAGTTCCCCGGGTGGTGGCTACACCTTC
cdr3_aa: CASSSPGGGYTF

j_call: TRBJ1-1
clone_size: -
v_call: TRBV30
d_call: -
cdr3_nt: TGTGCCAGGAGGGAGGGAGTGAACACTGAAGCTTTCTTT
cdr3_aa: CARREGVNTEAFF

j_call: TRBJ2-3
clone_size: -
v_call: TRBV5-1
d_call: -
cdr3_nt: TGCGCCAGCCGCTTCCTACTAGCTAGAGATACGCAGTATTTT
cdr3_aa: CASRFLLARDTQYF

j_call: TRBJ2-7
clone_size: -
v_call: TRBV13
d_call: TRBD2
cdr3_nt: TGTGCCAGCAGCTCCCGGGTAGCGGGAGGGAGCGAGCAGTACTTC
cdr3_aa: CASSSRVAGGSEQYF

j_call: TRBJ1-1
clone_size: few
v_call: TRBV30
d_call: -
cdr3_nt: TGTGCCTGGAGTGACGAGATGAACACTGAAGCTTTCTTT
cdr3_aa: CAWSDEMNTEAFF

j_call: TRBJ1-5
clone_size: -
v_call: TRBV6-5
d_call: -
cdr3_nt: TGTGCCAGCAGTGTCGACAGAGTTTCGCGGCAGCCCCAGCATTTT
cdr3_aa: CASSVDRVSRQPQHF

j_call: TRBJ1-1
clone_size: few
v_call: TRBV5-8
d_call: -
cdr3_nt: TGTGCCAGCAGCTTCCTCCCTGAAGCTTTCTTT
cdr3_aa: CASSFLPEAFF

j_call: TRBJ1-2
clone_size: -
v_call: TRBV29-1
d_call: TRBD1
cdr3_nt: TGCAGCGTCGGGACAGGGGCTAACTATGGCTACACCTTC
cdr3_aa: CSVGTGANYGYTF

j_call: TRBJ1-1
clone_size: few
v_call: TRBV6-1
d_call: -
cdr3_nt: TGTGCCAGCAGTGAGAATCAGGGCGTGGGGAACACTGAAGCTTTCTTT
cdr3_aa: CASSENQGVGNTEAFF

j_call: TRBJ2-7
clone_size: -
v_call: TRBV5-6
d_call: -
cdr3_nt: TGTGCCAGCAGCCACGACAGTGCTTCCGCGCAGTACTTC
cdr3_aa: CASSHDSASAQYF

j_call: TRBJ2-3
clone_size: -
v_call: TRBV4-1
d_call: -
cdr3_nt: TGCGCCAGCAGCCAAGCTCAGGATACGCAGTATTTT
cdr3_aa: CASSQAQDTQYF

j_call: TRBJ2-5
clone_size: once
v_call: TRBV5-6
d_call: -
cdr3_nt: TGTGCCAGCAGCTTGCGGACTGCCCACGAGACCCAGTACTTC
cdr3_aa: CASSLRTAHETQYF

j_call: TRBJ2-5
clone_size: -
v_call: TRBV7-9
d_call: -
cdr3_nt: TGTGCCAGCAGCTTAGCGAAGGGAGTGGAGACCCAGTACTTC
cdr3_aa: CASSLAKGVETQYF

j_call: TRBJ2-5
clone_size: few
v_call: TRBV9
d_call: -
cdr3_nt: TGTGCCAGCAGCGTATGGGAGGGGGGGCCGGTGGAGACCCAGTACTTC
cdr3_aa: CASSVWEGGPVETQYF

j_call: TRBJ1-5
clone_size: few
v_call: TRBV6-5
d_call: -
cdr3_nt: TGTGCCAGCAGTGGCGACAGGTATAGCAATCAGCCCCAGCATTTT
cdr3_aa: CASSGDRYSNQPQHF

j_call: TRBJ1-1
clone_size: -
v_call: TRBV30
d_call: TRBD1
cdr3_nt: TGTGCCTGGAGTGTACGACAGGGGAGGGAATTTAACACTGAAGCTTTCTTT
cdr3_aa: CAWSVRQGREFNTEAFF

j_call: TRBJ1-1
clone_size: few
v_call: TRBV11-1
d_call: -
cdr3_nt: TGTGCCAGCAGCCGAGGCGGAGGGGCACAGACTGAAGCTTTCTTT
cdr3_aa: CASSRGGGAQTEAFF

j_call: TRBJ1-2
clone_size: few
v_call: TRBV30
d_call: -
cdr3_nt: TGTGCCTGGAGTGTACAAGGGGACTATGGCTACACCTTC
cdr3_aa: CAWSVQGDYGYTF

j_call: TRBJ1-1
clone_size: once
v_call: TRBV29-1
d_call: TRBD1
cdr3_nt: TGCAGCGTTTCCCCACAGGGGGCGAGGAACACTGAAGCTTTCTTT
cdr3_aa: CSVSPQGARNTEAFF

j_call: TRBJ2-2
clone_size: -
v_call: TRBV4-2
d_call: TRBD2
cdr3_nt: TGTGCCAGCAGCCAAGGGGAGGGTAGGGACACCGGGGAGCTGTTTTTT
cdr3_aa: CASSQGEGRDTGELFF

j_call: TRBJ2-5
clone_size: once
v_call: TRBV19
d_call: -
cdr3_nt: TGTGCCAGTAGTATTAGTCTCTCGAGGCAAGAGACCCAGTACTTC
cdr3_aa: CASSISLSRQETQYF

j_call: TRBJ1-1
clone_size: -
v_call: TRBV4-1
d_call: TRBD1
cdr3_nt: TGCGCCAGCAGCCAAGATCAACAGGGGGTCTTTGACACTGAAGCTTTCTTT
cdr3_aa: CASSQDQQGVFDTEAFF

j_call: TRBJ1-2
clone_size: -
v_call: TRBV7-2
d_call: TRBD1
cdr3_nt: TGTGCCAGCAGCTTAGCGCAAATGGGGACAGTCTATGGCTACACCTTC
cdr3_aa: CASSLAQMGTVYGYTF

j_call: TRBJ2-3
clone_size: -
v_call: TRBV4-2
d_call: TRBD2
cdr3_nt: TGTGCCAGCAGCCAAGATGGGACTAGCGGGTGGGCAGATACGCAGTATTTT
cdr3_aa: CASSQDGTSGWADTQYF